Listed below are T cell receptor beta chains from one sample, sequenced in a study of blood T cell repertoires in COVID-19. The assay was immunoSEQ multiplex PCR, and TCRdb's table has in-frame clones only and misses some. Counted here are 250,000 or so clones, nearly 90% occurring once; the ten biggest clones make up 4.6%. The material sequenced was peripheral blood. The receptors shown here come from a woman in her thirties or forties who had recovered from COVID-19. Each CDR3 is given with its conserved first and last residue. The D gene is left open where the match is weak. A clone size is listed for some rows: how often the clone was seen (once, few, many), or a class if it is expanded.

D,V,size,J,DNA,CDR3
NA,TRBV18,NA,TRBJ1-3,TGTGCCAGCTCACCCCTCGCCATGGGCAGGGTTGGAAACACCATATATTTT,CASSPLAMGRVGNTIYF
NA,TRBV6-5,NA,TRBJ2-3,TGTGCCAGCAGTTTCGGCCAGGGATCCAGCACAGATACGCAGTATTTT,CASSFGQGSSTDTQYF
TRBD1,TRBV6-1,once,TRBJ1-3,TGTGCCAGCAGTGAAGGGGACAGGTTAAACACCATATATTTT,CASSEGDRLNTIYF
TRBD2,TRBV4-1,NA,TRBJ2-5,TGCGCCAGCAGCCAAGAGGCGTCTAGCGGGAGGGGTCAAGAGACCCAGTACTTC,CASSQEASSGRGQETQYF
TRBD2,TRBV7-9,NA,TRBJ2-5,TGTGCCAGCAGCAAGACTAGCGGGAGTGGAGAGACCCAGTACTTC,CASSKTSGSGETQYF
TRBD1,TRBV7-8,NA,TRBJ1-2,TGTGCCAGCAGCCCGTCACCCCCGGACAGGGCTTCTGGCTACACCTTC,CASSPSPPDRASGYTF
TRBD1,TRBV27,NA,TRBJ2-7,TGTGCCAGCAGTGCCGACAGGGCCGACCCCTACGAGCAGTACTTC,CASSADRADPYEQYF
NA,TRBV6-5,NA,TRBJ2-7,TGTGCCAGCAGTTACGGCGGGGGCATCTACGAGCAGTACTTC,CASSYGGGIYEQYF
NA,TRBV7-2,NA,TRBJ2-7,TGTGCCAGCAGCCCTACCGTGACCTACGAGCAGTACTTC,CASSPTVTYEQYF
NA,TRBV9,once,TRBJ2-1,TGTGCCAGCAGCGTAGCGGGGCGGGAATACAATGAGCAGTTCTTC,CASSVAGREYNEQFF
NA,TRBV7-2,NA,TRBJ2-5,TGTGCCAGCAGCTTAGTTAACCAAGAGACCCAGTACTTC,CASSLVNQETQYF
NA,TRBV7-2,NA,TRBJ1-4,TGTGCCAGCAGCCTAGACCGCGCAACTAATGAAAAACTGTTTTTT,CASSLDRATNEKLFF
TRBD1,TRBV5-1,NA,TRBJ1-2,TGCGCCAGCAGTTACGGACAGGGGAGCTATGGCTACACCTTC,CASSYGQGSYGYTF
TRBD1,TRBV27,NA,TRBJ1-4,TGTGCCAGCAGTTCTTCCGACAGGGTAGAAAAACTGTTTTTT,CASSSSDRVEKLFF
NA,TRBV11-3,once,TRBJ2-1,TGTGCCAGCAGCTCTAGCAGATACAATGAGCAGTTCTTC,CASSSSRYNEQFF
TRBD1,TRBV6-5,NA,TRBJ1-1,TGTGCCAGCGGTCAGGGGGCCACTGAAGCTTTCTTT,CASGQGATEAFF
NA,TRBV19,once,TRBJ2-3,TGTGCCAGTAGTATAAGGAGGGGAGATACGCAGTATTTT,CASSIRRGDTQYF
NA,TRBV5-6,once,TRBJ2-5,TGTGCCAGCAGCTTGACAGGGTCGGAAGAGACCCAGTACTTC,CASSLTGSEETQYF
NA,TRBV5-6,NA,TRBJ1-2,TGTGCCAGCAGCGGTCCCTTCTCTGCGGCCTATGGCTACACCTTC,CASSGPFSAAYGYTF
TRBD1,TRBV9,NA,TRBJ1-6,TGTGCCAGCAGCTTCGGGACAGTGAATTCACCCCTCCACTTT,CASSFGTVNSPLHF
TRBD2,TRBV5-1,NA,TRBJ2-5,TGCGCCAGCAGCTTGGATAGCGGGGCTAAAGAGACCCAGTACTTC,CASSLDSGAKETQYF
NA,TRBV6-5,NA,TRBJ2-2,TGTGCCAGCAGTTACTCGTCTCCCACCGGGGAGCTGTTTTTT,CASSYSSPTGELFF
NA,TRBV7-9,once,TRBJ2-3,TGTGCCAGCAGCTCCTCGCTTTCCGGGGCAGATACGCAGTATTTT,CASSSSLSGADTQYF
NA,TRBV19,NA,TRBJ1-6,TGTGCCAGTACCGGCAGACTGGATTCACCCCTCCACTTT,CASTGRLDSPLHF
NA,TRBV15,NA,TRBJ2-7,TGTGCCACCAGCCCGGGGAGCTCCTACGAGCAGTACTTC,CATSPGSSYEQYF
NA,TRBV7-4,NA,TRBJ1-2,TGTGCCAGCAACACCGAGGCAGAGGGAGGCTACACCTTC,CASNTEAEGGYTF
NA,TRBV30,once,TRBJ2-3,TGTGCCTGGAGTAGGCCGGGAAACACAGATACGCAGTATTTT,CAWSRPGNTDTQYF
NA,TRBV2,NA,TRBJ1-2,TGTGCCAGCAGTGAAGCCGGCCGAGGGTATGGCTACACCTTC,CASSEAGRGYGYTF
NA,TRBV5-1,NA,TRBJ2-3,TGCGCCAGCAGCTTGGCCGGCGGGGGCAGCACAGATACGCAGTATTTT,CASSLAGGGSTDTQYF
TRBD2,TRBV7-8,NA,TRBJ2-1,TGTGCCAGCAGCTTAGTTACTAGCGGCCCCTACAATGAGCAGTTCTTC,CASSLVTSGPYNEQFF
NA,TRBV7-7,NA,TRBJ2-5,TGTGCCAGCAGCTCGCGGACTAACCAAGAGACCCAGTACTTC,CASSSRTNQETQYF
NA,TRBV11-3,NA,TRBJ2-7,TGTGCCAGCAGCTTAGGTCCCACCTACGAGCAGTACTTC,CASSLGPTYEQYF
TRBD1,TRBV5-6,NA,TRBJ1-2,TGTGCCAGCAGCCCAGGGACAGGGGATTATGGCTACACCTTC,CASSPGTGDYGYTF
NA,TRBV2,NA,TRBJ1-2,TGTGCCAGCACCGAGGGAGGGCTCGGCTACACCTTC,CASTEGGLGYTF
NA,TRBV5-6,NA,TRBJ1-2,TGTGCCAGCAGCTTGGCCATGCGGGCGGAAGGCTACACCTTC,CASSLAMRAEGYTF
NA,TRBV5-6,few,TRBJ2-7,TGTGCCAGCAGCACCTCGGGACTCTCCAAAAGGTCCGAGCAGTACTTC,CASSTSGLSKRSEQYF
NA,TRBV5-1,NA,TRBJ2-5,TGCGCCAGCAGCCCGGGAGAGAGGCTAGACGAGCAAGAGACCCAGTACTTC,CASSPGERLDEQETQYF
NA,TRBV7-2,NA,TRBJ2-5,TGTGCCAGCAGCTTAAATCCTCGGGGGGAGACCCAGTACTTC,CASSLNPRGETQYF
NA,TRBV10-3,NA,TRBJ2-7,TGTGCCGCCGGCGGAGGGCTGGGGGAGCAGTACTTC,CAAGGGLGEQYF
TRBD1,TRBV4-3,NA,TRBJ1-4,TGCGCCAGCAGCCGAGTTTTATCCGGGACAGGGGGCGGGAAACTGTTTTTT,CASSRVLSGTGGGKLFF
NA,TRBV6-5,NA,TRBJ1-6,TGTGCCAGCACCCCCCGCTCCTATAATTCACCCCTCCACTTT,CASTPRSYNSPLHF
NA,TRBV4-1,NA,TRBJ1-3,TGCGCCAGCACCCAAGTGGACATGCTTCCCTCCCTCTCTGGAAACACCATATATTTT,CASTQVDMLPSLSGNTIYF
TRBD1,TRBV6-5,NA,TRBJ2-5,TGTGCCAGCAGTTACCGACAGGGGGGAGAGACCCAGTACTTC,CASSYRQGGETQYF
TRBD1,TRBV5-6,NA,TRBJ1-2,TGTGCCAGCAGCTCTGGTAGGGGGCGCGCCTATGGCTACACCTTC,CASSSGRGRAYGYTF
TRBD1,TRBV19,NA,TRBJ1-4,TGTGCCAGTAGTATAGGAGGGGGACAGGGGAGAGAAAAACTGTTTTTT,CASSIGGGQGREKLFF